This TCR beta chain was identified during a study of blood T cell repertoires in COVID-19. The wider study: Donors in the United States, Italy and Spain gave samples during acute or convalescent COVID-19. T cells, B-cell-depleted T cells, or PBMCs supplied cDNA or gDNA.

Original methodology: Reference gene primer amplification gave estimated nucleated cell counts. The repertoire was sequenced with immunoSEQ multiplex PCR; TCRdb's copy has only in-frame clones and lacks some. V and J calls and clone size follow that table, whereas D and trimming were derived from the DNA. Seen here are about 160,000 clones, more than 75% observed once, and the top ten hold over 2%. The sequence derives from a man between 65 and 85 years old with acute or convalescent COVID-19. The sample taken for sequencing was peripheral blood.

CDR3 DNA sequence: TGTGCCAGTACCCGAAGCCCAGGGGTTGCAGAGACCCAGTACTTC. The encoded protein is CASTRSPGVAETQYF. This chain connects TRBV19 to TRBJ2-5; possibly TRBD1 for D (6 bases). CDR1 and CDR2 (germline): LNHDA, SQIVND (reference sequence). The CDR3 consists of 15 residues. With 7 bases removed from V and 4 bases from J, the gap between germline ends came to 19 bases.